Below, one TCR beta chain is given with its context. What it binds is unknown. Germline values: CDR1 LNHDA, CDR2 SQIVND (reference sequence). The CDR3 loop spans 15 amino acids. Losses at the gene ends were 6 bases for V and 7 bases for J; bases not matched to a gene: 12. This entry belongs to a study of vaccination effects on CD4 cells after COVID-19. Study-wide results and limits: Late after vaccination, infection- and vaccine-induced clones showed marked clonal contraction.

The ViraFEST assay expanded antigen-specific CD4+ T cells with viral peptide pools before sequencing. CD4+ T cells were isolated after around 10 days of culture. Subjects were given two BNT162b2 or mRNA-1273 vaccine doses. With 10 ug/ml peptides and roughly 9.4 IU/ml IL-2, over 1.5 million PBMC per well were cultured. Half the medium was replaced with IL-2 medium on days 3 and 7. Sequencing used immunoSEQ multiplex PCR; TCRdb keeps in-frame clones, though not all of them. The sample holds tens of thousands of clones, approximately 79% seen once. The V gene is TRBV19, the J gene TRBJ1-5; 7 nucleotides align to TRBD1. The sequence derives from a human donor who received a COVID-19 vaccine. Sequencing used CD4+ T cells from PBMCs cultured with HCoV-229E spike peptides, obtained after COVID-19 vaccination. The CDR3, as DNA: TGTGCCAGTAGCCCCCAAGAGGGGGCAGGGCAGCCCCAGCATTTT. This codes for CASSPQEGAGQPQHF.